This T cell receptor beta chain was identified in a study of blood T cell repertoires in COVID-19. Profiled with immunoSEQ multiplex PCR; TCRdb holds only in-frame clones, not every one. This sample carries under 200,000 clones, around 84% of them seen once, and the ten largest clones take around 0.63%. Germline lookup yields CDR1 LNHDA and CDR2 SQIVND (reference sequence). This CDR3 contains 16 residues. Trimming stripped 5 bases from V and 4 bases from J, with 18 bases between. This rearrangement joins TRBV19 to TRBJ1-5, with TRBD1 as a possible D gene (5 bases). The receptor was isolated from a man aged 60 to 75 with COVID-19, enrolled during active disease. Sequencing used peripheral blood. CDR3 residues: CASSAPPAAGNQPQHF. The DNA of the CDR3 is TGTGCCAGTAGTGCCCCCCCCGCGGCAGGGAATCAGCCCCAGCATTTT. The complete variable domain, with remaining parts taken from reference TRBV19 and TRBJ1-5, reads DGGITQSPKYLFRKEGQNVTLSCEQNLNHDAMYWYRQDPGQGLRLIYYSQIVNDFQKGDIAEGYSVSREKKESFPLTVTSAQKNPTAFYLCASSAPPAAGNQPQHFGDGTRLSIL.